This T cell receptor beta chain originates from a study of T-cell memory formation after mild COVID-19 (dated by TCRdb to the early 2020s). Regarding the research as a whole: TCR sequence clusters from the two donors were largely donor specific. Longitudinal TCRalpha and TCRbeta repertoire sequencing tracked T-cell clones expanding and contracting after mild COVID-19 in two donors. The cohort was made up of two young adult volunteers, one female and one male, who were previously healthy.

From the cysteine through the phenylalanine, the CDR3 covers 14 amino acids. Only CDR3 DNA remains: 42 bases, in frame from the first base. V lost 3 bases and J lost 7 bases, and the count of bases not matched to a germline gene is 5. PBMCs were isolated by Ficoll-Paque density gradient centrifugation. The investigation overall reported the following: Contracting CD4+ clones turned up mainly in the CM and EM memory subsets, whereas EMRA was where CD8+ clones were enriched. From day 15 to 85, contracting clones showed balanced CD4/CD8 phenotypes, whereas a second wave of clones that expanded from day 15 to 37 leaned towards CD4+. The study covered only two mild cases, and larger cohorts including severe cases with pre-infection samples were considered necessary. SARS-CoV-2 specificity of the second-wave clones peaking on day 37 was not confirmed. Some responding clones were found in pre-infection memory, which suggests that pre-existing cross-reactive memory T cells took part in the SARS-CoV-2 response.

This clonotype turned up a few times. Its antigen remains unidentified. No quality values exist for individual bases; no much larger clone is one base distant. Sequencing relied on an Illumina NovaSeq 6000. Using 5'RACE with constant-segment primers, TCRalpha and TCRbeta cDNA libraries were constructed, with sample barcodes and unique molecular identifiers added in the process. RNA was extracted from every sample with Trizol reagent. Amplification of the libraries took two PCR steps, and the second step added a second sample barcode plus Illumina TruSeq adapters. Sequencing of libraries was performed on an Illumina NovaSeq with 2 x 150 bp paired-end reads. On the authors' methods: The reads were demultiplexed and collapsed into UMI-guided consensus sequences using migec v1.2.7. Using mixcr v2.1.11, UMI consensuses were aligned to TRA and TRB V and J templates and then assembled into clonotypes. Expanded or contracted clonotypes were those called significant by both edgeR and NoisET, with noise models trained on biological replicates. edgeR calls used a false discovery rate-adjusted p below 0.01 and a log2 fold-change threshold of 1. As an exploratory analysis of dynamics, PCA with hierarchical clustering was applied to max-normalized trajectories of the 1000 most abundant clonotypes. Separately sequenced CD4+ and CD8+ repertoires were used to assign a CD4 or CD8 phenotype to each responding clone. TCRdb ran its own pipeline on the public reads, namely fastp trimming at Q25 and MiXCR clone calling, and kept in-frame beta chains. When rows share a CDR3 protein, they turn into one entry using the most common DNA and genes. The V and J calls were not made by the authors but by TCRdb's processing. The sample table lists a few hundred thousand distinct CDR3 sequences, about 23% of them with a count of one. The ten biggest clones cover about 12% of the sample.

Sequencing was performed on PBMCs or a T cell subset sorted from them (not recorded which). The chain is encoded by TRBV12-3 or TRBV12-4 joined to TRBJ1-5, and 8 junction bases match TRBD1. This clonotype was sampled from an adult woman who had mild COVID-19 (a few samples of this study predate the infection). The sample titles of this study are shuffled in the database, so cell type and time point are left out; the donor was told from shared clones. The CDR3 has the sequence CASSLDRVGQPQHF. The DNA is TGTGCCAGCAGTTTGGACAGGGTCGGACAGCCCCAGCATTTT.